The entry below describes one T cell receptor (beta chain). What it recognizes is unknown. Treatment meaning: oral pan-JAK inhibitor, 5-10 mg twice daily. V shed 5 bases and J 0 bases; nucleotides not matched to a gene: 7. The CDR3 covers 16 residues. Germline lookup yields CDR1 SGHNT and CDR2 YENEEA. Sequencing relied on a cDNA template that was reverse transcribed from extracted RNA. Only in-frame clones appear in the TCRdb table, and some are missing; sequencing was by immunoSEQ multiplex PCR. The top ten clones hold around 15% of a sample with fewer than 200,000 clones, 58% of them seen once. The source of the sample is a study of CD8+ T cells in alopecia areata. For the study at large: Treatment comprised oral tofacitinib, 5 to 10 mg twice daily, in treated patients. Dosing with tofacitinib proceeded for 6 to 18 months, followed by 6 months off drug.

Study results and limitations: While tofacitinib was given, many expanded lesional clones persisted in scalp and blood.

The sequences come from CD4+ T cells sorted from blood, collected between weeks 55 and 65, from a patient treated with tofacitinib. The rearrangement links TRBV11-3 to TRBJ2-4; 7 positions agree with TRBD1. The receptor comes from a human donor with alopecia areata. The chain's CDR3 is CASSSLGQLAKNIQYF. The CDR3, as DNA: TGTGCCAGCAGCAGCTTGGGACAGCTAGCCAAAAACATTCAGTACTTC.